What follows are 28 T cell receptor beta chains derived from one specimen sequenced in a study of blood T cell repertoires in COVID-19. Profiling relied on immunoSEQ multiplex PCR, and the TCRdb table lists in-frame clones only, not all of them. The data show under 350,000 clones, 85% seen once. Material: peripheral blood. The receptors stem from a human donor in a cohort sampled during active COVID-19.

The chain uses TRBV3-1 (or the pseudogene TRBV3-2) and TRBJ2-1; D is possibly TRBD2 (5 bases). Trimming pared 6 bases from V and 7 bases from J, leaving 13 bases between. Germline V lookup: CDR1 LGHDT, CDR2 YNNKEL (reference sequence). This CDR3 region has 13 residues. CDR3 sequence: CASSIASVNEQFF. CDR3 DNA sequence: TGTGCCAGCAGTATAGCGAGCGTAAATGAGCAGTTCTTC.

This chain connects TRBV28 to TRBJ2-7; D is unclear. Germline CDR1 is MDHEN and CDR2 is SYDVKM. The germline V and J ends were trimmed by 7 bases and 1 base, with 8 bases remaining between them. The CDR3 is 12 amino acids. CDR3 DNA sequence: TGTGCCAGCACCGCAGATTCCTACGAGCAGTACTTC. This sequence encodes CASTADSYEQYF.

The chain employs TRBV5-4 and TRBJ2-7; weak D call: TRBD2 (5 bases). V dropped 5 bases and J dropped 5 bases, with 8 bases sitting between them. The CDR3 has 11 residues. Germline V gene sequence: CDR1 SGHNT, CDR2 YYREEE (reference sequence). The CDR3 region is CASSPGDEQYF. The CDR3 DNA follows: TGTGCCAGCAGTCCCGGGGACGAGCAGTACTTC.

This clone was observed once. This rearrangement joins TRBV27 to TRBJ1-2; 9 nucleotides match TRBD1. The trim removed 3 bases at V and 6 bases at J, leaving 2 bases unmatched. The CDR3 runs to 13 residues. Germline V lookup: CDR1 MNHEY, CDR2 SMNVEV (reference sequence). The CDR3 DNA reads as TGTGCCAGCAGTTTCCGGACAGGGGATGGCTACACCTTC. Translation gives CASSFRTGDGYTF.

The rearrangement links TRBV27 to TRBJ1-6; 7 bases align to TRBD1. Germline V gene data show CDR1 as MNHEY and CDR2 as SMNVEV (reference sequence). The CDR3 is 15 amino acids. The junction had 9 bases not matched to a gene; V was cut back by 5 bases and J by 8 bases. This CDR3 is CASSQRTTGYSPLHF. CDR3 bases: TGTGCCAGCAGTCAGAGAACGACAGGGTATTCACCCCTCCACTTT.

The chain employs TRBV11-3 and TRBJ2-1, with D maybe TRBD2 (5 bases). The V gene's germline CDR1 is SGHNT and CDR2 YENEEA. The length of the CDR3 is 15 residues. Deletions cut 1 base from V and 3 bases from J, with 10 bases between. CDR3 in amino acids: CASSLGLGSYNEQFF. The CDR3 DNA is TGTGCCAGCAGCTTAGGGTTAGGGAGCTACAATGAGCAGTTCTTC.

The chain employs TRBV27 and TRBJ1-2; D unresolved. From germline, CDR1 is MNHEY and CDR2 SMNVEV (reference sequence). The CDR3 contains 14 residues. Between the trimmed V and J ends, which lost 2 bases and 8 bases, there was a span of 15 bases. The CDR3 DNA sequence: TGTGCCAGCAGTTTACTACAGACCTCGAGCGGCTACACCTTC. Its protein is CASSLLQTSSGYTF.

As for this clone: The sample carries other DNA sequences with the same CDR3. The V gene is TRBV5-1, the J gene TRBJ2-1, with D tentatively TRBD2 (7 bases). With 0 bases removed from V and 4 bases from J, the gap between germline ends came to 11 bases. Germline-derived CDR1 and CDR2 are SGHRS and YFSETQ. The CDR3 covers 15 residues. The CDR3 sequence is CASSLEGGGYNEQFF. The CDR3 nucleotides are TGCGCCAGCAGCTTGGAAGGGGGAGGGTACAATGAGCAGTTCTTC.

This chain joins TRBV11-2 and TRBJ2-1, with 11 bases matching TRBD1. V trimming: 6 bases; J trimming: 6 bases; junction bases outside the gene matches: 7. The CDR3 is 15 residues long. Germline V gene sequence: CDR1 SGHAT, CDR2 FQNNGV. For the CDR3, the DNA is TGTGCCAGCAGTCGGACCGGGACAGGGGGCAATGAGCAGTTCTTC. This sequence encodes CASSRTGTGGNEQFF.

This chain connects TRBV9 to TRBJ2-5; TRBD2 is a possible D gene (6 bases). The V end was cut by 3 bases, the J end by 5 bases, with 11 bases between. The germline CDR1 and CDR2 sequences are SGDLS and YYNGEE. CDR3 size: 13 residues. The CDR3 loop is CASSEGLRETQYF. The CDR3 nucleotides are TGTGCCAGCAGCGAGGGACTCCGGGAGACCCAGTACTTC.

This clone was detected a few times. The chain recombines TRBV4-1 with TRBJ1-1, with TRBD1 matching 7 bases. V dropped 3 bases and J dropped 1; count of bases not matched to a gene: 8. This CDR3 region has 16 residues. Germline-derived CDR1 and CDR2 are MGHRA and YSYEKL. DNA for the CDR3: TGCGCCAGCAGCCACCGACAGGGTTTGGAGAACACTGAAGCTTTCTTT. It specifies CASSHRQGLENTEAFF.

The chain couples TRBV5-1 to TRBJ2-5; 7 bases line up with TRBD1. V lost 6 bases, J lost 3 bases, and 5 bases stayed unmatched. The V gene's germline CDR1 is SGHRS and CDR2 YFSETQ. The CDR3 has 13 amino acids. The CDR3 region has the DNA TGCGCCAGCAACTTCGGGACAGAAGAGACCCAGTACTTC. Residues: CASNFGTEETQYF.

J is TRBJ2-1 and V is TRBV20-1, with a tentative D call TRBD2 (6 bases). The CDR3 consists of 13 residues. Trimming stripped 3 bases from V and 5 bases from J, with 11 bases between. Germline CDR1 DFQATT, CDR2 SNEGSKA (reference sequence). For the CDR3, the DNA is TGCAGTGCTAGTAGCGGAGTCCACAATGAGCAGTTCTTC. Translating gives CSASSGVHNEQFF.

The V call is TRBV23-1, the J call TRBJ1-3, with unresolved D. Being an ORF, TRBV23-1 has a function that is uncertain. The CDR3 is 14 residues long. V lost 3 bases, J lost 0 bases, and 6 bases lay in between. CDR3 sequence: CASSQRSSGNTIYF. As DNA, the CDR3 is TGCGCCAGCAGTCAGCGGAGCTCTGGAAACACCATATATTTT.

The chain couples TRBV10-3 to TRBJ2-1, with 7 positions matching TRBD2. Germline assignment: CDR1 ENHRY and CDR2 SYGVKD. V shed 11 bases and J 4 bases; nucleotides not matched to a gene: 11. The CDR3 has 14 residues. The CDR3 protein is CASLREVPYNEQFF. The CDR3 DNA reads as TGTGCCTCCTTACGGGAGGTCCCTTACAATGAGCAGTTCTTC.

The chain couples TRBV6-5 to TRBJ1-2; D gene unclear. The CDR3 spans 14 residues. V dropped 4 bases and J dropped 8 bases, with 17 bases sitting between them. The V gene's germline CDR1 is MNHEY and CDR2 SVGAGI. The CDR3 protein is CASSSRTAAGGYTF. In nucleotides, the CDR3 is TGTGCCAGCAGTTCTCGGACGGCGGCGGGAGGCTACACCTTC.

The chain recombines TRBV5-1 with TRBJ2-5, with TRBD1 matching over 10 bases. Unmatched junction bases numbered 7, after V lost 4 bases and J lost 4 bases. The CDR3 length is 15 residues. Germline V gene sequence: CDR1 SGHRS, CDR2 YFSETQ. The CDR3 DNA is TGCGCCAGCAGCCTCGGACAGGGGGAGATAGAGACCCAGTACTTC. Translation: CASSLGQGEIETQYF.

This sequence joins TRBV15 and TRBJ2-3; D is ambiguous. With 4 bases removed from V and 1 base from J, the gap between germline ends came to 6 bases. The CDR3 runs 13 residues. Germline V CDR1 and CDR2: LNHNV, YYDKDF (reference sequence). CDR3 DNA sequence: TGTGCCACCAGCACGTTCCGCACAGATACGCAGTATTTT. It yields the protein CATSTFRTDTQYF.

The chain couples TRBV7-2 to TRBJ2-3, with TRBD2 matching 9 bases. The CDR3 is made up of 16 amino acids. Germline CDR1 is SGHTA and CDR2 is FQGNSA. The trim removed 1 base at V and 7 bases at J, leaving 9 bases unmatched. This CDR3 is CASSLGTAGGQYTQYF. The CDR3 nucleotides are TGTGCCAGCAGCTTAGGTACGGCGGGAGGGCAGTATACGCAGTATTTT.

CDR3 residues: CASTSTGVAKNIQYF. CDR3 nucleotide sequence: TGTGCCAGCACCTCTACAGGGGTAGCCAAAAACATTCAGTACTTC. The V call is TRBV6-5, the J call TRBJ2-4; TRBD1 matches 7 bases. The ends lost 7 bases at V and 0 bases at J; junction bases unmatched: 6. This CDR3 spans 15 amino acids. CDR1 and CDR2 (germline): MNHEY, SVGAGI.

The rearrangement uses TRBV9 and TRBJ2-1; 12 bases are shared with TRBD2. Germline V lookup: CDR1 SGDLS, CDR2 YYNGEE. After removal of 4 bases from V and 6 bases from J, the junction contained 17 bases not matched to a gene. This CDR3 is 19 amino acids long. CDR3 sequence (DNA): TGTGCCAGCAGCCCCAGGACTAGCGGGACGGTTAAGGTTAGCAATGAGCAGTTCTTC. Translating gives CASSPRTSGTVKVSNEQFF.

The chain joins TRBV30 to TRBJ1-2, with 8 positions matching TRBD1. This CDR3 comprises 16 residues. From germline, CDR1 is GTSNPN and CDR2 SVGIG (reference sequence). Unmatched junction bases numbered 13, after V lost 3 bases and J lost 4 bases. For the CDR3, the DNA is TGTGCCTGGAGAAAACAGGGCGCCGGGACAGGCTATGGCTACACCTTC. As protein: CAWRKQGAGTGYGYTF.

This clone was counted once. The V and J genes are TRBV7-8 and TRBJ2-5, with 9 nucleotides matching TRBD1. V was clipped by 0 bases and J by 3 bases; unmatched bases: 2. The CDR3 is 15 amino acids. CDR1 SGHVS and CDR2 FQNEAQ come from the germline V gene. CDR3 protein: CASSLAGQGEETQYF. The CDR3 DNA is TGTGCCAGCAGCTTAGCGGGACAGGGTGAAGAGACCCAGTACTTC.

V and J are TRBV6-2 or TRBV6-3 and TRBJ2-7; no clear D gene. CDR1 is MNHEY and CDR2 is SVGEGT in the germline V gene. CDR3 length: 12 residues. V was clipped by 6 bases and J by 3 bases, with 9 bases between them. The CDR3 protein is CASSERHYEQYF. The CDR3 coding sequence is TGTGCCAGCAGCGAGCGCCACTACGAGCAGTACTTC.

The genes are TRBV19 and TRBJ2-2; D is uncertain. This CDR3 spans 13 amino acids. Germline V gives CDR1 LNHDA, CDR2 SQIVND (reference sequence). V lost 5 bases and J 1 base, leaving 5 bases between the germline ends. CDR3: CASSYWNTGELFF. CDR3 nucleotide sequence: TGTGCCAGTAGTTACTGGAACACCGGGGAGCTGTTTTTT.

This chain joins TRBV7-2 and TRBJ2-5; D perhaps matches TRBD2 (6 bases). CDR1 is SGHTA, CDR2 FQGNSA, per germline. The ends were cut back, 3 bases at V and 5 bases at J, with 13 bases in the middle. The CDR3 length is 14 residues. The CDR3 spells CASSLAGRRETQYF. The CDR3 DNA reads TGTGCCAGCAGCTTGGCGGGGCGTCGGGAGACCCAGTACTTC. The full variable domain, its missing parts supplied by reference TRBV7-2 and TRBJ2-5, is GAGVSQSPSNKVTEKGKDVELRCDPISGHTALYWYRQSLGQGLEFLIYFQGNSAPDKSGLPSDRFSAERTGGSVSTLTIQRTQQEDSAVYLCASSLAGRRETQYFGPGTRLLVL.

The sample holds one count of this clone. V gene TRBV5-1 combines with J gene TRBJ1-4, with D unclear. There are 15 residues in the CDR3. Germline lookup yields CDR1 SGHRS and CDR2 YFSETQ. V lost 1 base and J 7 bases, leaving 14 bases between the germline ends. The CDR3 region has the DNA TGCGCCAGCAGCTTGTTTCAGCCCTCGGGTGAAAAACTGTTTTTT. This gives the protein CASSLFQPSGEKLFF.

This clone turned up a few times. The V and J genes are TRBV7-6 and TRBJ1-6; 8 bases align to TRBD1. Germline CDR1 SGHVS, CDR2 FNYEAQ. This CDR3 contains 16 residues. The V segment lost 0 bases and the J segment 9 bases; nucleotides outside the gene matches: 7. In nucleotides, the CDR3 is TGTGCCAGCAGCTTAGCCTCGAGGACAGGGTTTTCACCCCTCCACTTT. It yields the protein CASSLASRTGFSPLHF. The full variable domain, with the rest looked up from reference TRBV7-6 and TRBJ1-6, is GAGVSQSPRYKVTKRGQDVALRCDPISGHVSLYWYRQALGQGPEFLTYFNYEAQQDKSGLPNDRFSAERPEGSISTLTIQRTEQRDSAMYRCASSLASRTGFSPLHFGNGTRLTVT.